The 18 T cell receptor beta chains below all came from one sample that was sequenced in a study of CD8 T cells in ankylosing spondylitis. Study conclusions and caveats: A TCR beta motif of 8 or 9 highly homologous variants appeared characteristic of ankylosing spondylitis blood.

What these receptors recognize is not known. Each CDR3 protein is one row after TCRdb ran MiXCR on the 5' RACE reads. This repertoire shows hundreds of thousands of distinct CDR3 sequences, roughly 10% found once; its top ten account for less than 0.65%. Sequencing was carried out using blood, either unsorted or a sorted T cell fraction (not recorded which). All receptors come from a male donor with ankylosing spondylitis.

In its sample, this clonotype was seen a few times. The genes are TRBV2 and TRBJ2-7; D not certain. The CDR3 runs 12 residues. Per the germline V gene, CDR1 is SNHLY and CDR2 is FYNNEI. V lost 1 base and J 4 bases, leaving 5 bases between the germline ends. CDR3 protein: CASSEGPYEQYF. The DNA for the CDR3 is TGTGCCAGCAGTGAAGGACCATACGAGCAGTACTTC. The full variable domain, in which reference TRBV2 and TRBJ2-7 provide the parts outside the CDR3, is EPEVTQTPSHQVTQMGQEVILRCVPISNHLYFYWYRQILGQKVEFLVSFYNNEISEKSEIFDDQFSVERPDGSNFTLKIRSTKLEDSAMYFCASSEGPYEQYFGPGTRLTVT.

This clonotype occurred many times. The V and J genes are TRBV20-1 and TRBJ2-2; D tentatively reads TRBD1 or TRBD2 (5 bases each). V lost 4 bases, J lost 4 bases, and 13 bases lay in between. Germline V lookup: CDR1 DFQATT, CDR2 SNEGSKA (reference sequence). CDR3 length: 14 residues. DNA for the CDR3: TGCAGTGCTATGGACGGGACGGTCACCGGGGAGCTGTTTTTT. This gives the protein CSAMDGTVTGELFF.

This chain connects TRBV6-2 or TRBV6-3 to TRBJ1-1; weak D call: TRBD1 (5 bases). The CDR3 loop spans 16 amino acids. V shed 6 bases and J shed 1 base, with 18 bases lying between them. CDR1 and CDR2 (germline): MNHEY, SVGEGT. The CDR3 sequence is CASSQLTGEWNTEAFF. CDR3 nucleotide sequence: TGTGCCAGCAGCCAACTCACGGGGGAATGGAACACTGAAGCTTTCTTT.

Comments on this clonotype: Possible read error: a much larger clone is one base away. The DNA for the CDR3 is TGCAGTGCTAGCAGACTAGCGGGGGCCACAGATACGCAGTATTTT. Encoded protein: CSASRLAGATDTQYF. The J gene is TRBJ2-3, the V gene TRBV20-1; 12 nucleotides line up with TRBD2. With V trimmed by 3 bases and J by 2 bases, 3 bases remained unmatched. Germline loops: CDR1 DFQATT, CDR2 SNEGSKA (reference sequence). The CDR3 extends over 15 amino acids.

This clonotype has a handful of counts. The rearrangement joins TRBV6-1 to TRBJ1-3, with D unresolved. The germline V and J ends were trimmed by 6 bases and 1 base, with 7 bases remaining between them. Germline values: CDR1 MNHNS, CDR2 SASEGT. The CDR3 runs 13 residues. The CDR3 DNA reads TGTGCCAGCAGACCGGTGTCTGGAAACACCATATATTTT. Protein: CASRPVSGNTIYF.

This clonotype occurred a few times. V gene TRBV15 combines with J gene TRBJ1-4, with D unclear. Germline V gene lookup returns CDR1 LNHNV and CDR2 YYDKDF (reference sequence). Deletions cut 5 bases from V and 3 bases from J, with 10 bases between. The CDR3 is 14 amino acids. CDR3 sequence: CATSLGSANEKLFF. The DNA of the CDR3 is TGTGCCACCAGCCTTGGGTCAGCTAATGAAAAACTGTTTTTT.

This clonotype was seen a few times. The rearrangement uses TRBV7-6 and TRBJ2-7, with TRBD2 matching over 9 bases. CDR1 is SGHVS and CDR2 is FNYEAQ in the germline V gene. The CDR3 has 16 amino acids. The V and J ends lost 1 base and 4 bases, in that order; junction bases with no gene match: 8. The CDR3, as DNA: TGTGCCAGCAGCTTAGTAGGTGGCGGGGGGGCATACGAGCAGTACTTC. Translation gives CASSLVGGGGAYEQYF. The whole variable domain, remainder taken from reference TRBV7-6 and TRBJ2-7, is GAGVSQSPRYKVTKRGQDVALRCDPISGHVSLYWYRQALGQGPEFLTYFNYEAQQDKSGLPNDRFSAERPEGSISTLTIQRTEQRDSAMYRCASSLVGGGGAYEQYFGPGTRLTVT.

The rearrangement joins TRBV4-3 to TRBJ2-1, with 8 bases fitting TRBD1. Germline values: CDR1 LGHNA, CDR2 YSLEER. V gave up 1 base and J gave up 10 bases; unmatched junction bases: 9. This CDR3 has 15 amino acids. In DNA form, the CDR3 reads TGCGCCAGCAGCCAAGCCCTCCTTGACAGGGGCGAGCAGTTCTTC. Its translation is CASSQALLDRGEQFF.

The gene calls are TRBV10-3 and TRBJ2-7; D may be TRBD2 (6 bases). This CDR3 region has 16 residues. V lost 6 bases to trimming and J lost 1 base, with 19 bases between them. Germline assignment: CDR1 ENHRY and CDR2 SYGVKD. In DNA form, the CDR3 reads TGTGCCATCAGCCCGCTGCTGGGGGGTGGGTCCTACGAGCAGTACTTC. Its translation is CAISPLLGGGSYEQYF.

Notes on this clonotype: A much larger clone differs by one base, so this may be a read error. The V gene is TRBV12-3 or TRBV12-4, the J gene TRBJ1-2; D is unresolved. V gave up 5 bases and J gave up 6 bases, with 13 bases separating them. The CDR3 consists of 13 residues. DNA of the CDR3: TGTGCCAGCAGTCCCCAGAGAAATAATGGCTACACCTTC. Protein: CASSPQRNNGYTF.

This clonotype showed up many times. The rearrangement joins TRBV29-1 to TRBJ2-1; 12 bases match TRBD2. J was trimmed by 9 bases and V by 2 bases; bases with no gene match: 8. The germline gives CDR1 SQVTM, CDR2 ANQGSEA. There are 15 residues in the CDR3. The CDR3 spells CSVERLAGGYGEQFF. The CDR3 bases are TGCAGCGTTGAACGGCTAGCGGGAGGGTACGGTGAGCAGTTCTTC.

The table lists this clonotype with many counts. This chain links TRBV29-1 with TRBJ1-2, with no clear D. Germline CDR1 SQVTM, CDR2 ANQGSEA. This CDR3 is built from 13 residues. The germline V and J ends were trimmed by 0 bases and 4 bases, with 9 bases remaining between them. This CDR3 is CSVEESTSYGYTF. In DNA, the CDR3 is TGCAGCGTTGAAGAATCCACCTCCTATGGCTACACCTTC.

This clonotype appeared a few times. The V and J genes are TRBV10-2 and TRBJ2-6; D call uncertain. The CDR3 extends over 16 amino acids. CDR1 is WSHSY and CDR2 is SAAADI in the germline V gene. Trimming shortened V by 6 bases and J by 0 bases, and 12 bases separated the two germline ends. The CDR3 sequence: CASRPGRSSGANVLTF. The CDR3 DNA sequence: TGCGCCAGCAGACCCGGACGGAGCTCTGGGGCCAACGTCCTGACTTTC.

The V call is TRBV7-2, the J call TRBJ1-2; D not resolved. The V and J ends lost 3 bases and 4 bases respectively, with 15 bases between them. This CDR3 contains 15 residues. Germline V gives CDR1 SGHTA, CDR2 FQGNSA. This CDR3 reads CASSLEFSSGYGYTF. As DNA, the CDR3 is TGTGCCAGCAGCTTGGAATTTTCAAGTGGCTATGGCTACACCTTC.

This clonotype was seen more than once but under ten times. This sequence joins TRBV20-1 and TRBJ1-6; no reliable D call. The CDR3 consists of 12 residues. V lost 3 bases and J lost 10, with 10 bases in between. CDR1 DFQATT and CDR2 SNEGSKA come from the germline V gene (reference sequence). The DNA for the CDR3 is TGCAGTGCTAGTCGGCGTGGGTCACCCCTCCACTTT. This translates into CSASRRGSPLHF.

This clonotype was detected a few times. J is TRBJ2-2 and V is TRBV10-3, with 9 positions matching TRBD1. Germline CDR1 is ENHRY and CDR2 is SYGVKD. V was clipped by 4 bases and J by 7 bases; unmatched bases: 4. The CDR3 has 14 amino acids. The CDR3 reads CAISGDRDVGELFF. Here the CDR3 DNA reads TGTGCCATCAGTGGGGACAGGGACGTCGGGGAGCTGTTTTTT.

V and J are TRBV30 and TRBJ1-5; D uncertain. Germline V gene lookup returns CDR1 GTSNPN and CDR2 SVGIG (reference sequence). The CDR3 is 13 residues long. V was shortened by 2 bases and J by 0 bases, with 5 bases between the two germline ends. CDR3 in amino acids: CAWSPDSNQPQHF. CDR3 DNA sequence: TGTGCCTGGAGTCCCGATAGCAATCAGCCCCAGCATTTT.

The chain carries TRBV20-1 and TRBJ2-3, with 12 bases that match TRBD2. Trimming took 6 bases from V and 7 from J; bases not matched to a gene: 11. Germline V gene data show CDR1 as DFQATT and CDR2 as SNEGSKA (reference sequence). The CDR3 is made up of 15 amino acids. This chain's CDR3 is CSAVASGGASNTQYF. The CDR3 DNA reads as TGCAGTGCGGTCGCTAGCGGGGGGGCATCCAATACGCAGTATTTT.